This TCR beta chain was captured by sequencing in a study of T cells after yellow fever vaccination (dated by TCRdb to about 2019). With regard to the full study: Libraries from fractions with low cell numbers were prepared with the SMART-Seq v4 Ultra Low Input RNA kit. To follow T-cell clones before and after both primary and booster YFV17D yellow fever vaccination, bulk TCR alpha and beta repertoires underwent longitudinal sequencing. Two healthy male donors, one aged 18 to 30 and one aged 30 to 40 years, made up the cohort. Blood was collected at multiple timepoints before and after primary and secondary immunization, and bulk PBMC replicates and cell subsets were isolated. Summary of the overall study and its limitations: Because the study included only a couple of donors, the extent to which the findings can be generalized is limited. A small share of clonotypes occurred in both CD4 and CD8 compartments, likely arising from convergent recombination. Compared with the primary T-cell response, the secondary T-cell response was weaker but faster, peaking on day 5 rather than day 15. After the booster, most of the clones that had expanded following primary vaccination were detected again (roughly 97% of CD4 and 80% to 90% of CD8), which suggests that memory was broadly maintained. Computational filtering was needed because FACS-sorted repertoires could contain abundant contaminating clonotypes from the bulk population.

Sequencing relied on an Illumina NovaSeq 6000. TCR cDNA was synthesized by 5'RACE template switching, through which a universal primer site and unique molecular identifiers were introduced. cDNA synthesis was primed from both the TCR alpha and TCR beta constant segments. Library amplification involved two PCR steps, and the second step added sample barcodes and sequencing adapters. Sequencing of the libraries was done on either Illumina HiSeq 2500 (2x100 bp) or NovaSeq (2x150 bp). On the study's bioinformatics: Reads were demultiplexed and collapsed into UMI consensus sequences with MIGEC, and V(D)J alignment was performed with MiXCR. Vaccine-responding clonotypes were defined with edgeR using replicate PBMC samples, requiring FDR below 0.01 and a log2 fold change above 5 up to day 15. Each bulk clonotype received a CD4 or CD8 identity based on whether the sequenced CD4 or CD8 repertoire contained that clonotype at higher abundance. The raw public data were reprocessed by TCRdb itself: fastp quality trimming at Q25, MiXCR clonotype calling, in-frame beta chains only. Identical CDR3 proteins give one entry, which carries the most common genes and DNA. The V and J calls, along with clone size, are taken from TCRdb and not from the paper's own processing. The sample has about 340,000 distinct CDR3 sequences on record, about 4% of them singletons. The ten most abundant clones make up 20% to 25% of the sample.

This clonotype was counted many times. This clone's antigen is unknown. No base qualities exist here, and no much larger clone lies one base off it. Taken with the paper, the label for treatment or condition translates to: live attenuated yellow fever vaccine strain. At each blood-draw timepoint, two biological replicates of bulk PBMCs were obtained. A standard Ficoll-Paque protocol was used to isolate PBMCs from peripheral blood. RNA was extracted with TriZol from bulk PBMCs, CD4 and CD8 fractions, and dextramer-positive and dextramer-negative fractions. Trimming removed 0 bases from V and 7 bases from J; the gene matches leave 11 bases unexplained. CDR1 and CDR2, looked up from the germline V gene, are MNHEY and SVGAGI. The CDR3 measures 17 amino acids from cysteine to phenylalanine. This entry keeps only the CDR3 DNA: 51 bases, framed from base 1.

This clonotype was sampled from a man aged 18 to 30 who received the YFV17D yellow fever vaccine. This specimen was PBMCs, taken 5 days after the yellow fever booster vaccination. The rearranged segments are TRBV6-5 and TRBJ2-5, with 10 junctional bases fitting TRBD2. The CDR3 in this case is CASSYSLLAGAGGTQYF. In nucleotide form, the sequence is TGTGCCAGCAGTTACTCGCTCCTAGCGGGGGCTGGTGGGACCCAGTACTTC.